The 32 T cell receptor beta chains below come from one sample, sequenced in a study of blood T cells in healthy people across ages. Using a J-beta primer mix together with a sample-barcoded 5' primer, a second PCR was run for roughly 7 to 12 cycles. A single record per CDR3 protein comes from TCRdb applying MiXCR to the 5' RACE reads. The repertoire has roughly 1.4 million distinct CDR3 sequences, roughly 59% of them found once; the top ten carry roughly 6.3%. The specimen sequenced was blood. The receptors come from a man younger than 35 in good health.

The table lists this clonotype with a count of one. V gene TRBV15 combines with J gene TRBJ1-2; D is ambiguous. Germline CDR1 is LNHNV and CDR2 is YYDKDF (reference sequence). The CDR3 consists of 15 residues. V was trimmed by 0 bases and J by 0 bases, leaving 8 bases between them. CDR3 DNA sequence: TGTGCCACCAGCAGAGAGGCAGGTACTAACTATGGCTACACCTTC. Protein sequence: CATSREAGTNYGYTF.

This clonotype was seen a handful of times. The chain is built from TRBV20-1 and TRBJ2-7; the match to TRBD2 covers 13 bases. The CDR3 consists of 14 residues. Trimming at V came to 1 base and at J to 6 bases, leaving 3 bases not matched to a gene. Germline CDR1 and CDR2: DFQATT and SNEGSKA (reference sequence). The CDR3 coding sequence is TGCAGTGCTAGAGGACTAGCGGGGGGCGGCGAGCAGTACTTC. Protein: CSARGLAGGGEQYF.

J is TRBJ2-3 and V is TRBV4-1; possibly TRBD1 for D (6 bases). In germline, CDR1 is MGHRA, CDR2 YSYEKL. The CDR3 covers 16 residues. V dropped 1 base and J dropped 6 bases, with 17 bases sitting between them. CDR3 in DNA: TGCGCCAGCAGCCAAGGCCAGGGGTTATCATCCGATACGCAGTATTTT. Translating it yields CASSQGQGLSSDTQYF.

The chain recombines TRBV7-2 with TRBJ2-7; maybe TRBD2 (5 bases). The germline V gene encodes CDR1 SGHTA and CDR2 FQGNSA. V was cut by 6 bases and J by 4 bases, with 7 bases left in between. This CDR3 has 11 amino acids. The CDR3 is CASREEYEQYF. CDR3 DNA: TGTGCCAGCAGGGAGGAATACGAGCAGTACTTC.

J is TRBJ2-5 and V is TRBV18; D is unresolved. CDR1 KGHSH and CDR2 LQKENI come from the germline V gene. The CDR3 has 15 residues. Trimming removed 6 bases from V and 2 bases from J, with 16 bases in between. The CDR3 loop is CASSQMGGTQETQYF. The CDR3 DNA is TGTGCCAGCTCCCAAATGGGTGGAACACAAGAGACCCAGTACTTC.

The chain employs TRBV11-2 and TRBJ2-3, with 10 bases identical to TRBD2. Germline V gives CDR1 SGHAT, CDR2 FQNNGV. The CDR3 sequence is 16 residues long. The V gene end was trimmed by 0 bases and the J gene end by 3 bases; junction bases not matched to a gene: 3. CDR3 nucleotide sequence: TGTGCCAGCAGCTTAGAGGCTAGCGGGGGAACAGATACGCAGTATTTT. This sequence encodes CASSLEASGGTDTQYF.

The chain combines TRBV24-1 with TRBJ2-5; weak D call: TRBD2 (5 bases). The CDR3 is 16 amino acids. V gave up 5 bases and J gave up 5 bases, with 20 bases separating them. Germline V lookup: CDR1 KGHDR, CDR2 SFDVKD. CDR3 in amino acids: CATSAPREGVRETQYF. In DNA, the CDR3 is TGTGCCACCAGTGCCCCCCGAGAGGGTGTGAGGGAGACCCAGTACTTC.

The gene calls are TRBV28 and TRBJ2-3, with D perhaps assigned TRBD1 or TRBD2 (5 bases each). The germline V and J ends were trimmed by 6 bases and 1 base, with 11 bases remaining between them. The CDR3 runs to 14 residues. CDR1 is MDHEN and CDR2 is SYDVKM in the germline V gene. The CDR3 spells CASRDMGGTDTQYF. In DNA, the CDR3 is TGTGCCAGCAGGGACATGGGGGGCACAGATACGCAGTATTTT.

This clonotype was seen just once. DNA of the CDR3: TGTGCCAGCAGCTTAAGAGTAGAGGAGTGGCTAGCCAGCACAGATACGCAGTATTTT. The encoded protein is CASSLRVEEWLASTDTQYF. J is TRBJ2-3 and V is TRBV7-2, with a tentative D call TRBD2 (5 bases). Trimming left V 2 bases short and J 0 bases short, with 21 bases between. The CDR3 runs to 19 residues. The germline CDR1 and CDR2 sequences are SGHTA and FQGNSA.

This CDR3 is CSARDRSVSSYEQYF. In nucleotides, the CDR3 is TGCAGTGCTAGAGATCGAAGCGTCTCCTCCTACGAGCAGTACTTC. The chain carries TRBV20-1 and TRBJ2-7; D gene unclear. The germline CDR1 and CDR2 sequences are DFQATT and SNEGSKA (reference sequence). The length of the CDR3 is 15 residues. V lost 0 bases and J lost 0, with 12 bases in between.

The V call is TRBV20-1, the J call TRBJ2-7, with D possibly being TRBD1 (7 bases). CDR3 length: 14 residues. Trimming cost V 0 bases and J 2 bases, with 11 bases left between them. Germline V gives CDR1 DFQATT, CDR2 SNEGSKA (reference sequence). CDR3 coding DNA: TGCAGTGCTAGAGAGACAGGGACTCCCTACGAGCAGTACTTC. Its protein product is CSARETGTPYEQYF.

This chain connects TRBV29-1 to TRBJ2-1, with a possible D match to TRBD2 (5 bases). V lost 4 bases and J 3 bases, leaving 13 bases between the germline ends. Germline-derived CDR1 and CDR2 are SQVTM and ANQGSEA. CDR3 length: 14 amino acids. CDR3 protein: CSVADGKSYNEQFF. In DNA, the CDR3 is TGCAGCGTTGCGGACGGGAAGAGCTACAATGAGCAGTTCTTC.

This clonotype was observed a handful of times. The V gene is TRBV29-1, the J gene TRBJ2-1; D unresolved. The V end was cut by 4 bases, the J end by 0 bases, with 10 bases between. The CDR3 is 14 amino acids. Looked up from germline, CDR1 is SQVTM and CDR2 is ANQGSEA. CDR3 DNA: TGCAGCGTTGGTTCCAGCGACTCCTACAATGAGCAGTTCTTC. Encoded protein: CSVGSSDSYNEQFF.

The chain carries TRBV2 and TRBJ2-3; either TRBD1 or TRBD2 may supply D (5 bases each). Germline values: CDR1 SNHLY, CDR2 FYNNEI. The V and J ends lost 9 bases and 2 bases respectively, with 21 bases between them. This CDR3 is built from 16 residues. CDR3 nucleotide sequence: TGTGCCAGTCCCGCCGGCCCCGGGGCCACCACAGATACGCAGTATTTT. This translates into CASPAGPGATTDTQYF.

The chain combines TRBV6-6 with TRBJ2-3; 9 bases fit TRBD2. The CDR3 has 13 amino acids. Per germline, CDR1 MNHNY and CDR2 SVGAGI (reference sequence). Trimming at V came to 5 bases and at J to 9 bases, leaving 6 bases not matched to a gene. CDR3 protein: CASSPSGARTQYF. As DNA, the CDR3 is TGTGCCAGCAGTCCTAGCGGGGCACGGACGCAGTATTTT.

The rearrangement joins TRBV20-1 to TRBJ2-5; D is possibly TRBD1 (5 bases). The J call may be incorrect, as the DNA end agrees better with TRBJ2-7. CDR3 length: 15 amino acids. Germline V gene lookup returns CDR1 DFQATT and CDR2 SNEGSKA (reference sequence). The CDR3 loop reads CSAGPLSGQGGEQYF. The CDR3 DNA reads TGCAGTGCTGGTCCTTTGAGTGGGCAGGGCGGCGAGCAGTACTTC.

The V gene is TRBV7-2, the J gene TRBJ2-7; D uncertain. V was pared by 3 bases and J by 2 bases, with 14 bases between. The CDR3 has 15 amino acids. Germline assignment: CDR1 SGHTA and CDR2 FQGNSA. The CDR3 sequence: CASSLDNTEPYEQYF. The CDR3 DNA is TGTGCCAGCAGCTTGGATAACACGGAGCCCTACGAGCAGTACTTC.

The rearrangement joins TRBV4-1 to TRBJ1-1; D remains ambiguous. Trimming removed 3 bases from V and 1 base from J, with 12 bases in between. The CDR3 consists of 15 residues. The germline CDR1 and CDR2 sequences are MGHRA and YSYEKL. In nucleotides, the CDR3 is TGCGCCAGCAGCCAGAGGTCTACAGAGAACACTGAAGCTTTCTTT. Amino acids: CASSQRSTENTEAFF.

Points on this clonotype: A read error may explain this, as a much larger clone is one base away. J is TRBJ1-4 and V is TRBV29-1; TRBD1 might be the D (5 bases). Germline CDR1 and CDR2: SQVTM and ANQGSEA. There are 14 residues in the CDR3. The CDR3 reads CSIEPGLGGEKLFF. The CDR3 DNA follows: TGCAGCATTGAACCGGGACTTGGCGGAGAAAAACTGTTTTTT.

The chain recombines TRBV7-9 with TRBJ1-1; D remains ambiguous. The germline CDR1 and CDR2 sequences are SEHNR and FQNEAQ (reference sequence). This CDR3 is 15 amino acids long. Trimming took 6 bases from V and 0 from J, leaving 14 bases between them. This chain's CDR3 is CASRLTPIMNTEAFF. CDR3 nucleotides: TGTGCCAGCAGGTTGACGCCCATCATGAACACTGAAGCTTTCTTT.

This clonotype was counted between two and nine times. With a much larger clone just one base away, this may be a read error. The V gene is TRBV29-1, the J gene TRBJ2-1; TRBD2 matches at 10 bases. Germline V gene data show CDR1 as SQVTM and CDR2 as ANQGSEA. V trimming: 7 bases; J trimming: 2 bases; junction bases outside the gene matches: 5. The CDR3 covers 14 residues. Here the CDR3 reads CSASGLATYNEQFF. The CDR3 DNA is TGCAGCGCCTCGGGACTAGCGACCTACAATGAGCAGTTCTTC.

This sequence joins TRBV29-1 and TRBJ1-1; D uncertain. Trimming left V 4 bases short and J 6 bases short, with 12 bases between. The CDR3 spans 12 residues. Germline V CDR1 and CDR2: SQVTM, ANQGSEA. The DNA of the CDR3 is TGCAGCGTTGTCCGGGCAGGCCCTGAAGCTTTCTTT. Its protein product is CSVVRAGPEAFF.

This sequence joins TRBV7-2 and TRBJ1-6; the D is unclear. CDR3 length equals 13 residues. Trimming removed 4 bases at V and 7 bases at J, with 8 bases between. Germline loops: CDR1 SGHTA, CDR2 FQGNSA. As DNA, the CDR3 is TGTGCCAGCAGCTCCGGGGTAAATTCACCCCTCCACTTT. Encoded protein: CASSSGVNSPLHF.

The CDR3 loop reads CASKRDRGGHNEQFF. For the CDR3, the DNA is TGTGCCAGCAAACGCGACAGGGGTGGCCACAATGAGCAGTTCTTC. The gene calls are TRBV6-2 or TRBV6-3 and TRBJ2-1, with TRBD1 identical over 8 bases. This CDR3 has 15 amino acids. The J segment lost 5 bases and the V segment lost 7 bases, leaving 10 bases of the junction unmatched. CDR1 is MNHEY, CDR2 SVGEGT, per germline.

This chain joins TRBV5-1 and TRBJ2-1; TRBD1 matches at 8 bases. The CDR3 is 13 residues long. From germline, CDR1 is SGHRS and CDR2 YFSETQ. Trimming cost V 2 bases and J 10 bases; bases outside gene matches: 5. In DNA, the CDR3 is TGCGCCAGCAGCTTTGGACAGGGTGACGAGCAGTTCTTC. Translated, it gives CASSFGQGDEQFF.

The chain couples TRBV27 to TRBJ2-7; weak D call: TRBD1 (5 bases). Trimming removed 5 bases from V and 1 base from J, with 9 bases in between. Germline CDR1 and CDR2: MNHEY and SMNVEV (reference sequence). This CDR3 is 13 amino acids long. In DNA, the CDR3 is TGTGCCAGCAGTGTACAGGTATCCTACGAGCAGTACTTC. Residues: CASSVQVSYEQYF.

The rearrangement links TRBV5-6 to TRBJ2-3; 9 nucleotides match TRBD2. CDR1 is SGHDT and CDR2 is YYEEEE in the germline V gene. The V segment lost 4 bases and the J segment 6 bases; nucleotides outside the gene matches: 6. CDR3 length: 14 amino acids. CDR3 nucleotide sequence: TGTGCCAGCAGCCGACCTAGCGGGACCGATACGCAGTATTTT. Residues: CASSRPSGTDTQYF.

This clonotype has a handful of counts. The chain uses TRBV6-2 or TRBV6-3 and TRBJ2-7; 8 nucleotides line up with TRBD1. Germline trimming cut 7 bases from V and 4 bases from J; bases unmatched to any gene: 12. Germline V gene lookup returns CDR1 MNHEY and CDR2 SVGEGT. CDR3 length: 15 residues. The CDR3 loop reads CASTEQGVLWYEQYF. The CDR3 DNA reads TGTGCCAGCACCGAACAGGGGGTCCTCTGGTACGAGCAGTACTTC.

The chain employs TRBV7-9 and TRBJ2-5, with D perhaps TRBD1 (6 bases). CDR3 length: 15 residues. Deletions cut 3 bases from V and 2 bases from J, with 13 bases between. Germline V gene sequence: CDR1 SEHNR, CDR2 FQNEAQ (reference sequence). The CDR3 region has the DNA TGTGCCAGCAGCTTCGGGCCCGGGACACAAGAGACCCAGTACTTC. Its protein is CASSFGPGTQETQYF.

The chain recombines TRBV27 with TRBJ2-7, with a weak D call TRBD2 (6 bases). With 6 bases removed from V and 6 bases from J, the gap between germline ends came to 21 bases. The germline V gene encodes CDR1 MNHEY and CDR2 SMNVEV (reference sequence). This CDR3 is 15 amino acids long. For the CDR3, the DNA is TGTGCCAGCAGCCCCCTGATAAGCGGGTTCCGCGAGCAGTACTTC. Amino acid sequence: CASSPLISGFREQYF.

The rearrangement links TRBV20-1 to TRBJ2-1; D may be TRBD2 (6 bases). Looked up from germline, CDR1 is DFQATT and CDR2 is SNEGSKA (reference sequence). The CDR3 extends over 16 amino acids. The V and J ends lost 0 bases and 0 bases respectively, with 12 bases between them. The CDR3 is CSARDQGGPSYNEQFF. The CDR3 bases are TGCAGTGCTAGAGATCAAGGAGGGCCCTCCTACAATGAGCAGTTCTTC.

The J gene is TRBJ2-1, the V gene TRBV12-3 or TRBV12-4; perhaps TRBD2 as D (6 bases). This CDR3 spans 15 amino acids. V was trimmed by 7 bases and J by 9 bases, leaving 22 bases between them. CDR3: CASTVGPQGGIEQFF. The CDR3 DNA follows: TGTGCCAGCACCGTCGGGCCCCAGGGAGGTATTGAGCAGTTCTTC.